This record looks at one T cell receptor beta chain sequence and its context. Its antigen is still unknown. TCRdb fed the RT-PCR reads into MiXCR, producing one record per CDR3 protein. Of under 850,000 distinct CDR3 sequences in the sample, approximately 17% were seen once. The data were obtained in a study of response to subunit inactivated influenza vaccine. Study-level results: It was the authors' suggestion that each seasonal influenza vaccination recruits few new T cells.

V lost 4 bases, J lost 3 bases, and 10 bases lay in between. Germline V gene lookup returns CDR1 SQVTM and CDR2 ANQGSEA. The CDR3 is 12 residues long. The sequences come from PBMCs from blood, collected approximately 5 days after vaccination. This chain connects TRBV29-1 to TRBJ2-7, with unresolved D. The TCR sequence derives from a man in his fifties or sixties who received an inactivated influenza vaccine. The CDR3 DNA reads TGCAGCGTTGGAGGTCCGGGCTACGAGCAGTACTTC. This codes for CSVGGPGYEQYF.